A single sample gave rise to the 29 T cell receptor beta chains below, sequenced in a study of shared clonotypes between healthy human individuals. Some clones are missing from TCRdb's copy, which holds only in-frame ones; the method was immunoSEQ multiplex PCR. The profile shows approximately 940,000 clones, 76% of them singletons. The sample consisted of memory CD4+ T cells sorted from blood. Subset indicated: CD45RA-negative fraction. Receptor source: a young man in good health.

The V call is TRBV30, the J call TRBJ2-7; the match to TRBD1 covers 7 bases. This CDR3 is built from 13 residues. Germline V CDR1 and CDR2: GTSNPN, SVGIG (reference sequence). J gave up 4 bases and V 2 bases, and 5 bases lay outside the gene matches. The CDR3 DNA follows: TGTGCCTGGAGTCGACAGGGTGGATACGAGCAGTACTTC. Residues: CAWSRQGGYEQYF.

This clone was picked up a small number of times. The J gene is TRBJ1-5, the V gene TRBV30; D unresolved. The V gene lost 2 bases and the J gene lost 7 bases, with 12 bases spanning the gap. The CDR3 spans 13 residues. Germline V gene lookup returns CDR1 GTSNPN and CDR2 SVGIG (reference sequence). The CDR3 DNA follows: TGTGCCTGGAGTCTGGGTCCCGGGCAGCCCCAGCATTTT. Residues: CAWSLGPGQPQHF.

The table lists this clone with a few counts. CDR3 bases: TGTGCCACCAGCTCAAACGAGGGGGGCGCATGGTACGAGCAGTACTTC. It encodes CATSSNEGGAWYEQYF. The V call is TRBV15, the J call TRBJ2-7, with D perhaps given as TRBD1 or TRBD2 (6 bases each). Germline CDR1 LNHNV, CDR2 YYDKDF (reference sequence). The CDR3 spans 16 residues. Trimming removed 5 bases at V and 4 bases at J, with 21 bases between.

On this clone itself: This may come from a read error, since a much larger clone is one base off. In DNA form, the CDR3 reads TGTGCCAGCAGCGCTGACAAGCCGAACACTGAAGCTTTCTTT. Its translation: CASSADKPNTEAFF. V and J are TRBV5-6 and TRBJ1-1; no clear D. V was shortened by 4 bases and J by 1 base, with 11 bases between the two germline ends. Germline CDR1 reads SGHDT; CDR2 reads YYEEEE. The CDR3 length is 14 residues.

The CDR3 DNA follows: TGTGCCAGCAGCGTTGCCCCTGTAGCGGGATCGGGCACAGATACGCAGTATTTT. Translation: CASSVAPVAGSGTDTQYF. The chain couples TRBV9 to TRBJ2-3, with 8 bases fitting TRBD2. The CDR3 is 18 amino acids. Germline loops: CDR1 SGDLS, CDR2 YYNGEE. Trimming cost V 2 bases and J 1 base; bases outside gene matches: 12.

V usage is TRBV10-3 and J usage is TRBJ2-7; tentative D call: TRBD2 (5 bases). V lost 4 bases and J 2 bases, leaving 12 bases between the germline ends. CDR1 ENHRY and CDR2 SYGVKD come from the germline V gene. This CDR3 has 14 amino acids. The DNA for the CDR3 is TGTGCCATCAGTGGAACGGGATTCACCTACGAGCAGTACTTC. It encodes CAISGTGFTYEQYF.

J is TRBJ2-7 and V is TRBV5-6; the D is unclear. V gave up 0 bases and J gave up 3 bases, with 16 bases separating them. This CDR3 is 16 amino acids long. Germline assignment: CDR1 SGHDT and CDR2 YYEEEE. The CDR3 sequence: CASSLVKGLKFYEQYF. CDR3 bases: TGTGCCAGCAGCTTGGTCAAGGGTCTCAAATTCTACGAGCAGTACTTC.

The gene calls are TRBV2 and TRBJ2-1; the D gene could be TRBD1 or TRBD2 (6 bases each). Germline CDR1 and CDR2: SNHLY and FYNNEI. The CDR3 loop spans 15 amino acids. The V gene lost 10 bases and the J gene lost 7 bases, with 23 bases spanning the gap. CDR3 sequence: CATTRLGAGGNEQFF. The CDR3 nucleotides are TGTGCCACCACGCGGTTGGGGGCCGGGGGAAATGAGCAGTTCTTC.

The rearrangement uses TRBV5-1 and TRBJ1-1; 7 bases line up with TRBD1. Trimming at V came to 4 bases and at J to 1 base, leaving 7 bases not matched to a gene. The CDR3 spans 15 residues. CDR1 and CDR2 (germline): SGHRS, YFSETQ. In nucleotides, the CDR3 is TGCGCCAGCAGCCCCGAGGGGGCGAGGAACACTGAAGCTTTCTTT. Its protein product is CASSPEGARNTEAFF.

This clone was detected only a few times. This chain connects TRBV10-3 to TRBJ1-1; D is uncertain. The CDR3 consists of 11 residues. V shed 11 bases and J shed 3 bases, with 10 bases lying between them. Germline lookup yields CDR1 ENHRY and CDR2 SYGVKD. DNA for the CDR3: TGTGCCTCCAGTAAGGACACTGAAGCTTTCTTT. Encoded protein: CASSKDTEAFF.

This clone was recorded a few times. The V and J genes are TRBV5-1 and TRBJ1-6; a possible D gene is TRBD1 (5 bases). The length of the CDR3 is 14 residues. With 1 base removed from V and 7 bases from J, the gap between germline ends came to 9 bases. Germline V gene lookup returns CDR1 SGHRS and CDR2 YFSETQ. For the CDR3, the DNA is TGCGCCAGCAGCTTGTCGGGGCTAAATTCACCCCTCCACTTT. It translates to CASSLSGLNSPLHF.

V is TRBV5-1 and J is TRBJ2-7; the match to TRBD2 covers 11 bases. The CDR3 covers 16 residues. Germline trimming cut 6 bases from V and 4 bases from J; bases unmatched to any gene: 12. Looked up from germline, CDR1 is SGHRS and CDR2 is YFSETQ. In DNA, the CDR3 is TGCGCCAGCATCACCAATAGCGGGAGGGAGGGATACGAGCAGTACTTC. Its protein is CASITNSGREGYEQYF.

The rearrangement joins TRBV2 to TRBJ2-3, with 9 bases matching TRBD2. This CDR3 spans 16 amino acids. V dropped 7 bases and J dropped 1; count of bases not matched to a gene: 9. Germline V gene data show CDR1 as SNHLY and CDR2 as FYNNEI. CDR3 in DNA: TGTGCCAGCACCGAACAAGCGGGGGGTCGCACAGATACGCAGTATTTT. Protein: CASTEQAGGRTDTQYF.

The rearrangement joins TRBV11-2 to TRBJ1-1, with D perhaps matching TRBD1 (6 bases). The CDR3 has 15 amino acids. The germline gives CDR1 SGHAT, CDR2 FQNNGV. Deletions cut 0 bases from V and 3 bases from J, with 11 bases between. The CDR3 region has the DNA TGTGCCAGCAGCTTAGAGAGGGGGAGAGACACTGAAGCTTTCTTT. This encodes CASSLERGRDTEAFF.

The rearrangement joins TRBV7-8 to TRBJ2-3; D is possibly TRBD1 (5 bases). Germline V CDR1 and CDR2: SGHVS, FQNEAQ. The V end lost 4 bases, the J end lost 4 bases, and 15 bases lay between the germline ends. The CDR3 consists of 15 residues. The CDR3 bases are TGTGCCAGCAGCTACCAGGGAACTACCTCAGATACGCAGTATTTT. Translation: CASSYQGTTSDTQYF.

Regarding this clone: This may arise from a read error, as a much more abundant clone is one base away. This same CDR3 is encoded by further DNA sequences in the sample. The chain carries TRBV5-6 and TRBJ1-4; tentative D call: TRBD1 (5 bases). Trimming stripped 1 base from V and 0 bases from J, with 7 bases between. This CDR3 spans 15 amino acids. The germline gives CDR1 SGHDT, CDR2 YYEEEE. CDR3 protein: CASSLRGATNEKLFF. DNA of the CDR3: TGTGCCAGCAGCTTGAGAGGGGCAACTAATGAAAAACTGTTTTTT.

The chain carries TRBV5-5 and TRBJ2-6; the D gene is possibly TRBD2 (7 bases). V lost 1 base to trimming and J lost 2 bases, with 10 bases between them. This CDR3 spans 16 amino acids. CDR1 is SGHKS and CDR2 is YYEKEE in the germline V gene (reference sequence). The CDR3 region is CASSLRGAAGANVLTF. DNA of the CDR3: TGTGCCAGCAGCTTGCGGGGGGCTGCTGGGGCCAACGTCCTGACTTTC. The full variable domain, in which reference TRBV5-5 and TRBJ2-6 provide the parts outside the CDR3, is DAGVTQSPTHLIKTRGQQVTLRCSPISGHKSVSWYQQVLGQGPQFIFQYYEKEERGRGNFPDRFSARQFPNYSSELNVNALLLGDSALYLCASSLRGAAGANVLTFGAGSRLTVL.

This clone was detected ten times or more. V and J are TRBV19 and TRBJ1-5; 7 bases align to TRBD1. The ends lost 5 bases at V and 2 bases at J; junction bases unmatched: 6. This CDR3 region has 15 residues. CDR1 is LNHDA and CDR2 is SQIVND in the germline V gene (reference sequence). CDR3 nucleotide sequence: TGTGCCAGTAGTGCGTCAGGGGGTGGCAATCAGCCCCAGCATTTT. As protein: CASSASGGGNQPQHF.

For this clone: Other DNA sequences within the sample encode an identical CDR3. The rearrangement joins TRBV30 to TRBJ1-6, with D perhaps TRBD1 (6 bases). Germline V CDR1 and CDR2: GTSNPN, SVGIG (reference sequence). Trimming cost V 5 bases and J 0 bases, with 8 bases left between them. This CDR3 contains 14 residues. The CDR3 here is CAWGQSSYNSPLHF. CDR3 in DNA: TGTGCCTGGGGACAGAGCTCCTATAATTCACCCCTCCACTTT. Combining the CDR3 with reference TRBV30 and TRBJ1-6 gives the whole variable domain SQTIHQWPATLVQPVGSPLSLECTVEGTSNPNLYWYRQAAGRGLQLLFYSVGIGQISSEVPQNLSASRPQDRQFILSSKKLLLSDSGFYLCAWGQSSYNSPLHFGNGTRLTVT.

This clone was seen once. The genes are TRBV5-6 and TRBJ2-4; weak D call: TRBD2 (5 bases). The CDR3 has 13 residues. Looked up from germline, CDR1 is SGHDT and CDR2 is YYEEEE. Trimming removed 4 bases from V and 0 bases from J, with 5 bases in between. The CDR3 reads CASSEGAKNIQYF. CDR3 nucleotide sequence: TGTGCCAGCAGCGAGGGAGCCAAAAACATTCAGTACTTC.

This rearrangement joins TRBV30 to TRBJ1-2, with 9 nucleotides matching TRBD1. V was pared by 4 bases and J by 5 bases, with 5 bases of the junction left unmatched. The CDR3 has 13 residues. Germline lookup yields CDR1 GTSNPN and CDR2 SVGIG (reference sequence). The CDR3 sequence is CAWTDRGLYGYTF. CDR3 nucleotides: TGTGCCTGGACGGACAGGGGACTTTATGGCTACACCTTC.

In DNA, the CDR3 is TGTGCCAGCAGCCCCTCAGGGGCAGCGCAGGGGTCACCCCTCCACTTT. It encodes CASSPSGAAQGSPLHF. This sequence joins TRBV2 and TRBJ1-6, with D possibly TRBD1 on 6 matching bases. The CDR3 runs to 16 residues. The germline CDR1 and CDR2 sequences are SNHLY and FYNNEI. The V and J ends lost 6 bases and 10 bases respectively, with 22 bases between them.

CDR3 residues: CAWTNGGVGEKLFF. As DNA, the CDR3 is TGTGCCTGGACCAATGGGGGGGTTGGGGAAAAACTGTTTTTT. V and J are TRBV30 and TRBJ1-4; TRBD1 is a possible D gene (5 bases). This CDR3 contains 14 residues. Trimming shortened V by 4 bases and J by 8 bases, and 17 bases separated the two germline ends. Per germline, CDR1 GTSNPN and CDR2 SVGIG (reference sequence).

This clone was seen ten or more times. The chain combines TRBV30 with TRBJ2-5; no definite D call. The germline gives CDR1 GTSNPN, CDR2 SVGIG (reference sequence). The CDR3 is made up of 10 amino acids. Trimming removed 7 bases from V and 5 bases from J, with 8 bases in between. The CDR3 DNA reads as TGTGCCTTGGAGCTTGAGACCCAGTACTTC. It translates to CALELETQYF. Together with reference TRBV30 and TRBJ2-5, the CDR3 gives the full variable domain: SQTIHQWPATLVQPVGSPLSLECTVEGTSNPNLYWYRQAAGRGLQLLFYSVGIGQISSEVPQNLSASRPQDRQFILSSKKLLLSDSGFYLCALELETQYFGPGTRLLVL.

The chain links TRBV27 to TRBJ1-5; D is unclear. The CDR3 is 15 amino acids. V gave up 3 bases and J gave up 0 bases, with 9 bases separating them. In germline, CDR1 is MNHEY, CDR2 SMNVEV (reference sequence). The CDR3 coding sequence is TGTGCCAGCAGTTTTAAGGCAGTTAGCAATCAGCCCCAGCATTTT. Its translation: CASSFKAVSNQPQHF.

V gene TRBV6-5 combines with J gene TRBJ1-5; TRBD1 is a possible D gene (5 bases). CDR3 length: 12 amino acids. With 6 bases removed from V and 8 bases from J, the gap between germline ends came to 11 bases. The germline V gene encodes CDR1 MNHEY and CDR2 SVGAGI. The chain's CDR3 is CASSPLGEPQHF. The CDR3 DNA reads TGTGCCAGCAGCCCCTTGGGGGAGCCCCAGCATTTT.

The chain has TRBV7-2 and TRBJ2-7; TRBD2 might be the D (6 bases). Looked up from germline, CDR1 is SGHTA and CDR2 is FQGNSA. The CDR3 is made up of 14 amino acids. V lost 3 bases and J lost 0, with 9 bases in between. CDR3 in DNA: TGTGCCAGCAGCTTCGCGGGACTCTCCTACGAGCAGTACTTC. It yields the protein CASSFAGLSYEQYF. Drawing the rest from reference TRBV7-2 and TRBJ2-7, the complete variable domain is GAGVSQSPSNKVTEKGKDVELRCDPISGHTALYWYRQSLGQGLEFLIYFQGNSAPDKSGLPSDRFSAERTGGSVSTLTIQRTQQEDSAVYLCASSFAGLSYEQYFGPGTRLTVT.

The chain has TRBV29-1 and TRBJ2-1, with D possibly being TRBD1 (5 bases). Germline-derived CDR1 and CDR2 are SQVTM and ANQGSEA. The CDR3 has 12 amino acids. Trimming removed 1 base from V and 6 bases from J, with 7 bases in between. CDR3 sequence (DNA): TGCAGCGTTGAAGTTAGGGGCAATGAGCAGTTCTTC. Its protein product is CSVEVRGNEQFF.

The chain joins TRBV18 to TRBJ1-2, with D possibly TRBD1 on 5 matching bases. The ends were cut back, 4 bases at V and 2 bases at J, with 11 bases in the middle. CDR1 is KGHSH and CDR2 is LQKENI in the germline V gene. The CDR3 extends over 14 amino acids. The CDR3 sequence is CASSQGIGNYGYTF. The DNA for the CDR3 is TGTGCCAGCTCACAGGGGATCGGAAACTATGGCTACACCTTC.